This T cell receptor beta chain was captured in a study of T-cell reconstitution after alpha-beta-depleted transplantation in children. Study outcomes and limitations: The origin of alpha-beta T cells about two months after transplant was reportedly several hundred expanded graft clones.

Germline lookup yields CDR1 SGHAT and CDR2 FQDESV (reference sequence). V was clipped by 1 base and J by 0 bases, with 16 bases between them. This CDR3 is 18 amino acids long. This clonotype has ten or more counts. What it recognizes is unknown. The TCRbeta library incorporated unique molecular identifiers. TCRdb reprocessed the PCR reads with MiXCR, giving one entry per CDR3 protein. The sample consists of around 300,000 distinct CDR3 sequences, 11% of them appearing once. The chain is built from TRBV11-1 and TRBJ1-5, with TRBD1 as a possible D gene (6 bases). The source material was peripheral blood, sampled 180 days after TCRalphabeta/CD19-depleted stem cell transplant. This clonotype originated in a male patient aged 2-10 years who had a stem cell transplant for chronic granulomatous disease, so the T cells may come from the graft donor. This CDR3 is CASSLETAIGGSNQPQHF. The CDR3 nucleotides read TGTGCCAGCAGCTTAGAGACAGCTATAGGGGGTAGCAATCAGCCCCAGCATTTT. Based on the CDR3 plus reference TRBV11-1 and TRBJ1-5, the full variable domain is EAEVAQSPRYKITEKSQAVAFWCDPISGHATLYWYRQILGQGPELLVQFQDESVVDDSQLPKDRFSAERLKGVDSTLKIQPAELGDSAMYLCASSLETAIGGSNQPQHFGDGTRLSIL.